The entry that follows covers one T cell receptor beta chain sequence. The antigen is not known. This specimen belongs to a study of STAT5B mutations in CD4+ large granular lymphocyte leukemia. Overall study context: The CDR3 'QG' motif was associated with a particular HLA allele among healthy donors. Findings and limits, study-wide: Main leukemic clonotypes were patient-specific, but roughly 26% appeared at low frequency elsewhere. TRBV06-family usage was enriched in top patient clones (8/27) versus controls (2/35).

Germline values: CDR1 SQVTM, CDR2 ANQGSEA. Trimming pared 6 bases from V and 0 bases from J, leaving 10 bases between. The CDR3 runs 13 residues. Libraries were prepared by immunoSEQ multiplex PCR; TCRdb keeps only in-frame clonotypes and omits some of them. The table has roughly 30,000 clones, about 85% seen once; the top ten hold 3.4%. This chain joins TRBV29-1 and TRBJ2-3, with a weak D call TRBD2 (6 bases). Sequencing was done on a sample of CD4+ T cells from blood buffy coats. This TCR was recovered from a human donor in good health. This CDR3 is CSVGGVSTDTQYF. The CDR3 region has the DNA TGCAGCGTCGGCGGGGTTAGCACAGATACGCAGTATTTT.